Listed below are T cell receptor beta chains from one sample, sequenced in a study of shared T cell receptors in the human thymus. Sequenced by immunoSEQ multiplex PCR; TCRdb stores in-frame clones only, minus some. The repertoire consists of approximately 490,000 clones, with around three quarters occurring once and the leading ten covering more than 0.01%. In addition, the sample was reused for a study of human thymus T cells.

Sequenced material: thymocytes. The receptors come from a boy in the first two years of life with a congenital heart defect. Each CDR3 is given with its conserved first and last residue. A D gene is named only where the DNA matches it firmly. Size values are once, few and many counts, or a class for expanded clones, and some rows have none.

CASSLGSGKGYTF,TGTGCCAGCAGCCTGGGGTCCGGGAAAGGCTACACCTTC,TRBV7-9,NA,NA,TRBJ1-2
CSVEGRAGDFYEQYF,TGCAGCGTTGAAGGGAGAGCGGGAGACTTCTACGAGCAGTACTTC,TRBV29-1,TRBD2,NA,TRBJ2-7
CASSPQTGTYEQYF,TGTGCCAGCTCCCCCCAGACAGGAACCTACGAGCAGTACTTC,TRBV18,NA,few,TRBJ2-7
CATRGSHTGELFF,TGTGCCACCCGGGGGAGCCACACCGGGGAGCTGTTTTTT,TRBV10-3,NA,NA,TRBJ2-2
CASRTRTGDCEQYF,TGTGCCAGCAGAACCCGGACAGGGGATTGCGAGCAGTACTTC,TRBV28,TRBD1,NA,TRBJ2-7
CASFNSSYNEQFF,TGTGCCAGCTTCAATAGCTCCTACAATGAGCAGTTCTTC,TRBV2,NA,NA,TRBJ2-1
CASSHPSGGERETQYF,TGTGCCAGCAGCCACCCAAGCGGAGGGGAGCGGGAGACCCAGTACTTC,TRBV4-2,NA,NA,TRBJ2-5
CASSLESGNFNEQFF,TGTGCCAGCAGCTTAGAAAGCGGGAATTTCAATGAGCAGTTCTTC,TRBV28,TRBD2,NA,TRBJ2-1
CASNPGLAEPRGQYF,TGCGCCAGCAACCCGGGACTAGCGGAGCCTCGGGGGCAGTACTTC,TRBV4-1,TRBD2,NA,TRBJ2-7
CASSERTGGRASNEQFF,TGTGCCAGCAGCGAACGGACGGGCGGGAGGGCCAGCAATGAGCAGTTCTTC,TRBV7-9,TRBD2,NA,TRBJ2-1
CASSLGGATEAFF,TGTGCCAGCAGTTTAGGTGGGGCCACTGAAGCTTTCTTT,TRBV27,NA,NA,TRBJ1-1
CASSPLGDSTDTQYF,TGTGCCAGCAGCCCGTTGGGAGATTCCACAGATACGCAGTATTTT,TRBV27,NA,once,TRBJ2-3
CASTQSTRDLMGYEQYF,TGTGCCAGCACCCAATCCACCCGGGACTTAATGGGGTACGAGCAGTACTTC,TRBV28,NA,NA,TRBJ2-7
CASSLPGRGGNEQFF,TGCGCCAGCAGCCTCCCGGGACGGGGGGGCAATGAGCAGTTCTTC,TRBV4-3,TRBD2,NA,TRBJ2-1
CASSEEGETRPRGEQYF,TGTGCCAGCAGTGAAGAGGGCGAGACTAGACCCCGGGGCGAGCAGTACTTC,TRBV6-1,NA,NA,TRBJ2-7
CASSVLAGDGYTF,TGTGCCAGCAGTGTGTTAGCGGGTGACGGCTACACCTTC,TRBV6-1,NA,NA,TRBJ1-2
CASSYSTLGGTFYEQYF,TGTGCCAGCAGTTACTCTACCCTAGGGGGAACTTTCTACGAGCAGTACTTC,TRBV5-5,NA,NA,TRBJ2-7
CASSLVDRDRADTQYF,TGTGCCAGCAGCTTAGTGGACAGGGATCGGGCAGATACGCAGTATTTT,TRBV7-6,TRBD1,few,TRBJ2-3
CASSATSGVSYEQYF,TGCGCCAGCAGCGCTACTAGCGGGGTCTCCTACGAGCAGTACTTC,TRBV4-3,TRBD2,NA,TRBJ2-7
CASSLGVRTNNSPLHF,TGCGCCAGCAGCTTGGGTGTCCGGACTAACAATTCACCCCTCCACTTT,TRBV5-1,NA,NA,TRBJ1-6
CASSQVGGSDTYEQYF,TGTGCCAGCAGCCAAGTTGGCGGGTCGGATACCTACGAGCAGTACTTC,TRBV4-2,NA,NA,TRBJ2-7
CASSLAGGGYGYTF,TGCGCCAGCAGCTTGGCCGGGGGTGGCTATGGCTACACCTTC,TRBV5-1,NA,NA,TRBJ1-2
CASSSQQGAHNYGYTF,TGTGCCAGCAGCTCACAACAGGGGGCGCACAACTATGGCTACACCTTC,TRBV9,TRBD1,once,TRBJ1-2
CAWSVRLAGSSGEQYF,TGTGCCTGGAGTGTACGCCTAGCGGGAAGCTCGGGGGAGCAGTACTTC,TRBV30,TRBD2,NA,TRBJ2-7
CASSLGGQQSYEQYF,TGTGCCAGCAGCTTAGGGGGACAGCAGTCCTACGAGCAGTACTTC,TRBV7-9,TRBD1,NA,TRBJ2-7
CAWKAGPSGRAAYEQYF,TGTGCCTGGAAGGCGGGGCCTAGCGGGAGGGCCGCATACGAGCAGTACTTC,TRBV30,TRBD2,NA,TRBJ2-7
CASSTIEGSVYNEQFF,TGTGCCAGCAGCACCATTGAGGGAAGCGTCTACAATGAGCAGTTCTTC,TRBV7-8,NA,NA,TRBJ2-1
CASSRPGQGAQGTEAFF,TGTGCCAGCAGCCGTCCGGGACAGGGGGCGCAGGGCACTGAAGCTTTCTTT,TRBV5-4,TRBD1,NA,TRBJ1-1
CASRGLIAHLNEQFF,TGTGCCAGCAGGGGACTAATAGCGCATCTCAATGAGCAGTTCTTC,TRBV6-1,TRBD2,NA,TRBJ2-1
CASSEWAGRDYEQYF,TGTGCCAGCAGTGAATGGGCAGGGAGGGACTACGAGCAGTACTTC,TRBV2,TRBD2,NA,TRBJ2-7
CASSTRGSGANEKLFF,TGTGCCAGCAGCACCCGGGGCAGCGGGGCTAATGAAAAACTGTTTTTT,TRBV7-9,NA,NA,TRBJ1-4
CASSLRLAGDTQYF,TGTGCCAGCAGCTTACGACTAGCGGGAGATACGCAGTATTTT,TRBV13,TRBD2,NA,TRBJ2-3
CASSRPGWLEGDTEAFF,TGTGCCAGCAGCCGGCCGGGGTGGCTGGAGGGAGACACTGAAGCTTTCTTT,TRBV7-6,NA,NA,TRBJ1-1
CASRGGPRDTQYF,TGTGCCAGCAGGGGAGGGCCCAGAGATACGCAGTATTTT,TRBV7-2,TRBD2,NA,TRBJ2-3
CASSLGTGADEQYF,TGTGCCAGCAGTTTAGGGACAGGGGCGGACGAGCAGTACTTC,TRBV27,TRBD1,NA,TRBJ2-7
CASSGSKGSHEQFF,TGTGCCAGCTCAGGGAGTAAGGGATCCCATGAGCAGTTCTTC,TRBV18,NA,few,TRBJ2-1
CASSRTSADSYNEQFF,TGCGCCAGCAGCCGGACTAGCGCAGACTCCTACAATGAGCAGTTCTTC,TRBV4-3,TRBD2,once,TRBJ2-1
CSVGRGSGSYEQYF,TGCAGCGTTGGGCGTGGTAGCGGCTCCTACGAGCAGTACTTC,TRBV29-1,NA,NA,TRBJ2-7